This paragraph reports one T cell receptor beta chain. Its antigen has not been determined. The sample holds no much larger clone one base away, and base qualities are not on file. Library method: RT-PCR. TCRdb names Illumina HiSeq 2500 as the instrument used. The public reads were reanalyzed by TCRdb: fastp trimming at Q25, MiXCR alignment, in-frame beta chains only. Records with the same CDR3 protein are collapsed into one entry carrying the most frequent genes and DNA. The sample table holds roughly 710,000 distinct CDR3 sequences, of which about 14% were seen once. Approximately 7.6% of the sample is held by the ten biggest clonotypes. These data originate in a study of response to subunit inactivated influenza vaccine (dated by TCRdb to 2017 to 2018). Context from the whole study: Deep quantitative T cell receptor repertoire profiling was used in the study to track responses to a trivalent subunit inactivated influenza vaccine. Study-wide findings and limitations: It was suggested by the authors that each seasonal influenza vaccination may recruit only a limited number of new T cells.

CDR1 and CDR2, per the germline V gene (reference sequence), are DFQATT and SNEGSKA. V has 0 bases trimmed and J has 10 bases trimmed; junction bases matching no gene number 7. Taken from cysteine to phenylalanine, the CDR3 has 14 residues. Just CDR3 DNA is preserved here, 42 bases in frame from base 1. Here the chain combines TRBV20-1 and TRBJ2-1; 9 bases in between match TRBD1. The sample was PBMCs from blood, taken approximately 15 days before vaccination. The receptor's source is a man aged 50-60 years who received an inactivated influenza vaccine. Donor details come from another sample of the same person, matched by shared clones. The DNA reads as follows: TGCAGTGCTAGAGATGGGACAGGGCCTCAGGAGCAGTTCTTC. Translated, this is CSARDGTGPQEQFF.